The 23 T cell receptor beta chains below come from one sample, sequenced in a study of T-cell reconstitution after alpha-beta-depleted transplantation in children. Unique molecular identifiers were incorporated when the TCRbeta library was constructed. TCRdb reanalysed the PCR reads using MiXCR and keeps one entry per CDR3 protein. The data contain about a million distinct CDR3 sequences, about 29% of them singletons. Material: PBMCs, mostly from graft donor cells, obtained 360 days after TCRalphabeta/CD19-depleted stem cell transplant. These receptors were collected from a boy younger than two who had a stem cell transplant for SCID, so the T cells may come from the graft donor.

The chain carries TRBV20-1 and TRBJ1-1; D remains ambiguous. The length of the CDR3 is 14 residues. Trimming took off 3 bases at V and 2 bases at J, with 13 bases between the two ends. Germline lookup yields CDR1 DFQATT and CDR2 SNEGSKA (reference sequence). CDR3: CSASEKLGNTEAFF. The CDR3 coding sequence is TGCAGTGCTAGCGAAAAGCTGGGCAACACTGAAGCTTTCTTT.

This clonotype came up a few times. The chain is built from TRBV5-1 and TRBJ2-1; 10 nucleotides match TRBD2. The CDR3 has 20 amino acids. Germline CDR1 SGHRS, CDR2 YFSETQ. Trimming cost V 4 bases and J 0 bases; bases outside gene matches: 16. The CDR3 sequence is CASSTRGSGGLTLSYNEQFF. The CDR3 coding sequence is TGCGCCAGCAGCACACGGGGTAGCGGGGGGTTGACCCTCTCCTACAATGAGCAGTTCTTC.

In its sample, this clonotype was seen a few times. The rearrangement joins TRBV5-1 to TRBJ1-5; a weak D match, TRBD1 (5 bases). The CDR3 runs 16 residues. The V end was cut by 5 bases, the J end by 2 bases, with 17 bases between. Germline-derived CDR1 and CDR2 are SGHRS and YFSETQ. The CDR3: CASRRGGEKGNQPQHF. The CDR3 region has the DNA TGCGCCAGCAGGCGGGGAGGGGAGAAGGGCAATCAGCCCCAGCATTTT.

This clonotype was seen more than once but under ten times. This chain uses TRBV6-2 or TRBV6-3 with TRBJ2-7; D gene uncertain. The V end lost 0 bases, the J end lost 0 bases, and 9 bases lay between the germline ends. The CDR3 runs 15 residues. CDR1 and CDR2 (germline): MNHEY, SVGEGT. The CDR3 region has the DNA TGTGCCAGCAGTTACTCGAAGGTGGACTCCTACGAGCAGTACTTC. Translated, it gives CASSYSKVDSYEQYF.

This clonotype was observed a handful of times. This chain links TRBV7-2 with TRBJ2-7, with no clear D. The CDR3 runs to 14 residues. Germline V lookup: CDR1 SGHTA, CDR2 FQGNSA. Between the trimmed V and J ends, which lost 5 bases and 0 bases, there was a span of 11 bases. CDR3 region: CASSPRRSSYEQYF. DNA for the CDR3: TGTGCCAGCAGCCCTCGACGAAGCTCCTACGAGCAGTACTTC.

This clonotype was picked up a small number of times. The rearrangement uses TRBV7-9 and TRBJ2-7; D gene ambiguous. Trimming shortened V by 3 bases and J by 7 bases, and 16 bases separated the two germline ends. This CDR3 is 14 amino acids long. The V gene's germline CDR1 is SEHNR and CDR2 FQNEAQ (reference sequence). Written as DNA, the CDR3 is TGTGCCAGCAGCTTTCAGGACCGTTCCTGGGAGCAGTACTTC. Its translation: CASSFQDRSWEQYF.

The chain combines TRBV9 with TRBJ1-2; 7 bases agree with TRBD1. The CDR3 is 13 amino acids. Germline trimming cut 0 bases from V and 8 bases from J; bases unmatched to any gene: 4. Germline CDR1 SGDLS, CDR2 YYNGEE. The CDR3 sequence: CASSVDNRGGYTF. For the CDR3, the DNA is TGTGCCAGCAGCGTAGATAACAGGGGAGGCTACACCTTC.

The chain recombines TRBV18 with TRBJ2-7; a weak D match, TRBD2 (6 bases). Germline V lookup: CDR1 KGHSH, CDR2 LQKENI. Trimming removed 3 bases at V and 7 bases at J, with 13 bases between. The CDR3 has 13 residues. This chain's CDR3 is CASSPDWGREQYF. In DNA form, the CDR3 reads TGTGCCAGCTCACCGGATTGGGGGAGGGAGCAGTACTTC.

The chain couples TRBV28 to TRBJ2-7, with 7 nucleotides matching TRBD1. Germline CDR1 MDHEN, CDR2 SYDVKM. The CDR3 totals 14 residues. Losses at the gene ends were 2 bases for V and 2 bases for J; bases not matched to a gene: 3. The CDR3 bases are TGTGCCAGCAGTTTAGGGACAGATACCTACGAGCAGTACTTC. Translated: CASSLGTDTYEQYF.

This clonotype came up a few times. The J gene is TRBJ1-1, the V gene TRBV6-4; TRBD1 matches 8 bases. Germline V gene lookup returns CDR1 MRHNA and CDR2 SNTAGT. CDR3 length: 18 residues. V was pared by 2 bases and J by 1 base, with 12 bases of the junction left unmatched. The chain's CDR3 is CASSDPDREEGWNTEAFF. Written as DNA, the CDR3 is TGTGCCAGCAGTGACCCGGACAGGGAAGAGGGTTGGAACACTGAAGCTTTCTTT.

This clonotype occurred a few times. The chain combines TRBV15 with TRBJ2-5; the D gene is possibly TRBD1 (5 bases). Germline V gene lookup returns CDR1 LNHNV and CDR2 YYDKDF (reference sequence). CDR3 length: 14 amino acids. V shed 0 bases and J shed 2 bases, with 7 bases lying between them. The CDR3 region has the DNA TGTGCCACCAGCAGAGATCGACAGCAAGAGACCCAGTACTTC. This encodes CATSRDRQQETQYF.

The chain has TRBV12-3 or TRBV12-4 and TRBJ1-1; 8 bases are a match to TRBD1. The CDR3 totals 12 residues. V shed 3 bases and J 7 bases; nucleotides not matched to a gene: 1. For the CDR3, the DNA is TGTGCCAGCAGTTTCGGGACAGGTGAAGCTTTCTTT. Translating gives CASSFGTGEAFF.

The V call is TRBV7-2, the J call TRBJ2-2; D might be TRBD1 (5 bases). V was cut by 4 bases and J by 4 bases, with 10 bases left in between. CDR1 is SGHTA, CDR2 FQGNSA, per germline. The CDR3 loop spans 14 amino acids. Here the CDR3 reads CASSSTGATGELFF. CDR3 DNA: TGTGCCAGCAGCTCCACAGGTGCCACCGGGGAGCTGTTTTTT.

The genes are TRBV10-3 and TRBJ2-2; 11 bases are shared with TRBD1. With 5 bases clipped from V and 5 bases from J, the junction kept 1 base outside the gene matches. The CDR3 covers 14 residues. Looked up from germline, CDR1 is ENHRY and CDR2 is SYGVKD. The CDR3 sequence is CAISRDRGTGELFF. CDR3 nucleotides: TGTGCCATCAGTAGGGACAGGGGGACCGGGGAGCTGTTTTTT.

This clonotype has a handful of counts. The rearrangement uses TRBV20-1 and TRBJ2-5, with D possibly being TRBD1 or TRBD2 (5 bases each). The V end lost 1 base, the J end lost 1 base, and 10 bases lay between the germline ends. CDR3 length: 14 residues. Germline values: CDR1 DFQATT, CDR2 SNEGSKA (reference sequence). This chain's CDR3 is CSARAAGSQETQYF. CDR3 nucleotides: TGCAGTGCTAGAGCGGCAGGGAGCCAAGAGACCCAGTACTTC.

About this clonotype itself: One end of the junction is discordant with germline, which a read error may explain. This chain uses TRBV18 with TRBJ1-1; 8 bases line up with TRBD1. Germline-derived CDR1 and CDR2 are KGHSH and LQKENI. The length of the CDR3 is 13 residues. The CDR3 is CASSPQGVTEAFF. CDR3 in DNA: TGTGCCAGCTCGCCACAGGGGGTTACTGAAGCTTTCTTT.

This clonotype has only a few counts. This sequence joins TRBV29-1 and TRBJ2-1; D uncertain. From germline, CDR1 is SQVTM and CDR2 ANQGSEA. The CDR3 runs 16 residues. The V end was cut by 3 bases, the J end by 0 bases, with 15 bases between. The CDR3 sequence is CSVDTWWASSYNEQFF. CDR3 nucleotide sequence: TGCAGCGTTGATACGTGGTGGGCTAGCTCCTACAATGAGCAGTTCTTC.

The J gene is TRBJ1-1, the V gene TRBV15; no firm D call. This CDR3 contains 14 residues. CDR1 is LNHNV, CDR2 YYDKDF, per germline (reference sequence). V was clipped by 3 bases and J by 5 bases, with 13 bases between them. The CDR3 here is CATSRSGIQTEAFF. DNA for the CDR3: TGTGCCACCAGCAGGTCTGGGATTCAGACTGAAGCTTTCTTT.

The chain uses TRBV4-1 and TRBJ2-5; D not certain. Trimming removed 1 base from V and 9 bases from J, with 12 bases in between. Germline assignment: CDR1 MGHRA and CDR2 YSYEKL. The CDR3 totals 13 residues. The CDR3 spells CASSQVTDGAQYF. The CDR3 DNA reads TGCGCCAGCAGCCAAGTTACGGACGGAGCCCAGTACTTC.

The rearrangement links TRBV11-2 to TRBJ2-4; 7 bases are shared with TRBD2. V was pared by 5 bases and J by 4 bases, with 5 bases of the junction left unmatched. Germline V lookup: CDR1 SGHAT, CDR2 FQNNGV. The CDR3 runs to 14 residues. The CDR3 sequence is CASSPGLSKNIQYF. CDR3 sequence (DNA): TGTGCCAGCAGCCCGGGACTATCGAAAAACATTCAGTACTTC.

The chain has TRBV15 and TRBJ2-7; perhaps TRBD2 as D (6 bases). CDR3 length equals 15 residues. The germline V gene has CDR1 LNHNV and CDR2 YYDKDF (reference sequence). Trimming took off 0 bases at V and 2 bases at J, with 11 bases between the two ends. CDR3 nucleotides: TGTGCCACCAGCAGAGAATGGGACTCTGCCTACGAGCAGTACTTC. This translates into CATSREWDSAYEQYF.

This clonotype was recorded a few times. The CDR3 DNA sequence: TGCGCCAGCAGCTTGCAGGTTTCCAGCACAGATACGCAGTATTTT. Its translation: CASSLQVSSTDTQYF. The chain uses TRBV5-1 and TRBJ2-3; D gene ambiguous. V was cut by 1 base and J by 0 bases, with 9 bases left in between. Germline CDR1 reads SGHRS; CDR2 reads YFSETQ. CDR3 size: 15 residues.

J is TRBJ2-7 and V is TRBV3-1, with TRBD1 matching 7 bases. Germline loops: CDR1 LGHDT, CDR2 YNNKEL (reference sequence). J lost 3 bases, V lost 4 bases, and 9 bases had no gene match. The length of the CDR3 is 15 residues. CDR3 amino acids: CASSRITAGGYEQYF. The CDR3 DNA reads as TGTGCCAGCAGCCGGATAACGGCAGGGGGCTACGAGCAGTACTTC.